This is a list of T cell receptor beta chains from one sample in a study of T cells in Graves' hyperthyroidism and ophthalmopathy. One entry per CDR3 protein, called by TCRdb with MiXCR from the multiplex PCR reads. The sample records approximately 380,000 distinct CDR3 sequences, around a sixth being singletons. The sequenced material came from blood. These receptors all come from a man between 18 and 35 years old with Graves' ophthalmopathy. Each CDR3 is given with its conserved first and last residue. The D gene is left open where the match is weak. Where a row states a size, it is once, few, many or the class of an expanded clone; other rows omit it.

>TRBV9|-|TRBJ1-2|many
CASSVGGDGGYTF
TGTGCCAGCAGCGTTGGAGGGGATGGCGGCTACACCTTC
>TRBV4-1|-|TRBJ2-7|many
CASSQETARVHEQYF
TGCGCCAGCAGCCAAGAAACGGCTAGGGTCCACGAGCAGTACTTC
>TRBV6-1|-|TRBJ1-3|many
CASIDTGNGNTIYF
TGTGCCAGCATTGACACAGGGAACGGAAACACCATATATTTT
>TRBV7-7|-|TRBJ2-1|-
CASSLGFGDMNEQFF
TGTGCTAGCAGCTTAGGATTCGGGGACATGAATGAGCAGTTCTTC
>TRBV12-3/TRBV12-4|-|TRBJ2-3|many
CASSLSQGSTDTQYF
TGTGCCAGCAGTTTATCCCAGGGTAGCACAGATACGCAGTATTTT
>TRBV18|-|TRBJ1-2|few
CASSRERRRLINYGYTF
TGTGCCAGCTCACGAGAGAGAAGACGGCTGATTAACTATGGCTACACCTTC
>TRBV2|TRBD1|TRBJ1-5|many
CASRAGTVNQPQHF
TGTGCCAGCAGAGCCGGGACAGTTAATCAGCCCCAGCATTTT
>TRBV2|-|TRBJ2-1|many
CAILDMSSYNEQFF
TGTGCCATCCTCGACATGAGCTCCTACAATGAGCAGTTCTTC
>TRBV7-2|-|TRBJ2-1|-
CASSPPGRGEQFF
TGTGCCAGCAGCCCCCCGGGGCGGGGTGAGCAGTTCTTC
>TRBV3-1|TRBD1|TRBJ1-4|many
CASSQELGTEFNEKLFF
TGTGCCAGCAGCCAAGAGCTTGGGACAGAGTTTAATGAAAAACTGTTTTTT
>TRBV2|-|TRBJ1-6|many
CASSEQLDNSPLHF
TGTGCCAGCAGTGAACAGTTGGACAATTCACCCCTCCACTTT
>TRBV7-3|-|TRBJ2-1|many
CASSPQGSNYNEQFF
TGTGCCAGCAGCCCGCAGGGTAGTAACTACAATGAGCAGTTCTTC
>TRBV2|-|TRBJ1-4|many
CASSVTSAASKKLFF
TGTGCCAGCAGTGTCACCTCGGCCGCTTCGAAAAAACTGTTTTTT
>TRBV5-8|-|TRBJ1-1|many
CASSFEGMNTEAFF
TGTGCCAGCAGCTTTGAGGGCATGAACACTGAAGCTTTCTTT
>TRBV7-6|TRBD2|TRBJ2-1|many
CASSLYGLAGGPSYNEQFF
TGTGCCAGCAGCTTATACGGACTAGCGGGGGGGCCCAGCTACAATGAGCAGTTCTTC
>TRBV7-2|TRBD2|TRBJ2-7|many
CASSNLAGGLGEQYF
TGTGCCAGCAGCAACCTAGCGGGCGGTCTGGGCGAGCAGTACTTC
>TRBV6-1|-|TRBJ1-2|many
CASSSRTDARNYGYTF
TGTGCCAGCAGTTCGCGGACAGACGCAAGGAACTATGGCTACACCTTC
>TRBV20-1|TRBD1|TRBJ2-2|few
CSAPDRGNSNTGELFF
TGCAGTGCCCCAGACAGGGGAAATTCGAACACCGGGGAGCTGTTTTTT
>TRBV7-9|-|TRBJ1-1|-
CASSLEASREAFF
TGTGCCAGCAGCCTAGAAGCGAGCCGTGAAGCTTTCTTT
>TRBV30|-|TRBJ1-2|-
CAWSIGTAARGYTF
TGTGCCTGGAGTATAGGGACCGCTGCCCGTGGCTACACCTTC
>TRBV20-1|TRBD2|TRBJ2-1|-
CSASDWGLAGESEQFF
TGCAGTGCTAGCGATTGGGGCCTAGCGGGGGAGTCTGAGCAGTTCTTC
>TRBV3-1|-|TRBJ2-3|many
CASSQGSVTDTQYF
TGTGCCAGCAGCCAAGGATCGGTTACAGATACGCAGTATTTT
>TRBV9|-|TRBJ1-1|many
CASSVEGLNTEAFF
TGTGCCAGCAGCGTAGAAGGGCTGAACACTGAAGCTTTCTTT
>TRBV11-3|-|TRBJ2-1|many
CASSFNPQNEQFF
TGTGCCAGCAGCTTTAACCCTCAAAATGAGCAGTTCTTC
>TRBV20-1|TRBD1|TRBJ2-7|many
CSHHRTGSYEQYF
TGCAGTCATCACCGGACAGGCTCCTACGAGCAGTACTTC
>TRBV25-1|-|TRBJ2-7|-
CASSQGWGAGEQYF
TGTGCCAGCAGCCAAGGGTGGGGGGCAGGGGAGCAGTACTTC
>TRBV28|-|TRBJ2-2|few
CASSLQGSDTGELFF
TGTGCCAGCAGTCTCCAGGGGTCGGACACCGGGGAGCTGTTTTTT
>TRBV12-3/TRBV12-4|-|TRBJ2-2|few
CASSLDVGPGELFF
TGTGCCAGCAGTTTAGATGTCGGCCCCGGGGAGCTGTTTTTT
>TRBV5-8|TRBD1|TRBJ1-1|many
CASSPDIGQGSYEAFF
TGTGCCAGCAGCCCGGACATCGGACAGGGATCGTATGAAGCTTTCTTT
>TRBV2|-|TRBJ1-1|many
CASTGDLNTEAFF
TGTGCGTCTACGGGGGATTTGAACACTGAAGCTTTCTTT
>TRBV18|TRBD2|TRBJ2-1|once
CASSYGTSGGHEQFF
TGTGCCAGCTCCTACGGGACTAGCGGGGGACATGAGCAGTTCTTC
>TRBV5-1|-|TRBJ2-1|many
CASSLVGTAYNEQFF
TGCGCCAGCAGCTTGGTCGGGACCGCCTACAATGAGCAGTTCTTC
>TRBV28|TRBD2|TRBJ2-1|many
CASRRGGVGNEQFF
TGTGCCAGCAGGCGGGGGGGTGTTGGCAATGAGCAGTTCTTC
>TRBV7-9|-|TRBJ2-3|many
CASSLSLSTDTQYF
TGTGCCAGCAGCTTATCCCTTAGCACAGATACGCAGTATTTT
>TRBV13|TRBD1|TRBJ1-5|few
CASSGQGKPQHF
TGTGCCAGCAGCGGACAGGGGAAACCCCAGCATTTT
>TRBV6-5|-|TRBJ1-1|-
CASSYSGALTEAFF
TGTGCCAGCAGTTACTCGGGGGCGCTTACTGAAGCTTTCTTT
>TRBV20-1|-|TRBJ1-6|few
CSAPPGQSNSPLHF
TGCAGTGCACCCCCGGGACAAAGTAATTCACCCCTCCACTTT
>TRBV5-1|-|TRBJ2-1|many
CASSLDLYNEQFF
TGCGCCAGCAGCTTGGACCTTTACAATGAGCAGTTCTTC
>TRBV5-1|-|TRBJ2-7|-
CASSSNQQGGEQYF
TGCGCCAGCAGCTCAAATCAACAGGGAGGCGAGCAGTACTTC
>TRBV7-2|-|TRBJ1-5|many
CASSLGWGWQPQHF
TGTGCCAGCAGCTTAGGGTGGGGTTGGCAGCCCCAGCATTTT
>TRBV20-1|-|TRBJ1-1|-
CSARDPPEAFF
TGCAGTGCTAGAGATCCCCCTGAAGCTTTCTTT
>TRBV7-2|-|TRBJ1-2|many
CASSPTPEAGGYTF
TGTGCCAGCAGCCCTACACCCGAAGCAGGTGGCTACACCTTC
>TRBV19|TRBD1|TRBJ1-1|few
CASSMGQYNTEAFF
TGTGCCAGTAGTATGGGACAGTACAACACTGAAGCTTTCTTT
>TRBV7-9|-|TRBJ2-7|-
CASSETGTYEQYF
TGTGCCAGCAGCGAGACAGGTACCTACGAGCAGTACTTC
>TRBV27|TRBD2|TRBJ2-3|-
CASMGLYRDYTLTDTQYF
TGTGCCAGCATGGGGTTATATCGGGACTACACCCTCACAGATACGCAGTATTTT
>TRBV5-1|-|TRBJ2-7|few
CASSNAGGISYEQYF
TGCGCCAGCAGCAACGCAGGGGGGATTTCCTACGAGCAGTACTTC
>TRBV11-2|-|TRBJ1-1|many
CASSNTGDTEAFF
TGTGCCAGCAGCAACACCGGGGACACTGAAGCTTTCTTT
>TRBV6-6|-|TRBJ1-6|-
CASSYRQSYNSPLHF
TGTGCCAGCAGTTACCGGCAGAGCTATAATTCACCCCTCCACTTT
>TRBV12-3/TRBV12-4|-|TRBJ1-2|many
CASSSHGGWDSNYGYTF
TGTGCCAGCAGTTCCCATGGGGGATGGGATTCTAACTATGGCTACACCTTC
>TRBV6-4|-|TRBJ2-3|-
CASSDSMGVSTDTQYF
TGTGCCAGCAGTGACTCGATGGGCGTGAGCACAGATACGCAGTATTTT